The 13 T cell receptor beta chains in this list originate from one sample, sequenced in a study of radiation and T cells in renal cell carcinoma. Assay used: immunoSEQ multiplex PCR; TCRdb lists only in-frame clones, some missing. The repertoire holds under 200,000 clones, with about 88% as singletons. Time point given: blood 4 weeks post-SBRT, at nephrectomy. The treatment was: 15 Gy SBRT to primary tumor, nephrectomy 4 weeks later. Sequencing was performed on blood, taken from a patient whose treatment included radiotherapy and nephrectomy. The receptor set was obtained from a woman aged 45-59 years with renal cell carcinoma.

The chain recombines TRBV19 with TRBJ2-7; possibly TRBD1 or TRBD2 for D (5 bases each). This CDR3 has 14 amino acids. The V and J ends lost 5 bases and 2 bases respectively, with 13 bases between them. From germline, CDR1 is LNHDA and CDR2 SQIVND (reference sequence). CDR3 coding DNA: TGTGCCAGTAGTGGGGGTGGGCAGACCTACGAGCAGTACTTC. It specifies CASSGGGQTYEQYF.

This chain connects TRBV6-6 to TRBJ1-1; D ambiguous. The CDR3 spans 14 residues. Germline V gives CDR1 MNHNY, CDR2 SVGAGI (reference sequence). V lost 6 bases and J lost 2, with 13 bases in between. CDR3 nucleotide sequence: TGTGCCAGCAGACCCCCGACGGATAACACTGAAGCTTTCTTT. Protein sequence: CASRPPTDNTEAFF.

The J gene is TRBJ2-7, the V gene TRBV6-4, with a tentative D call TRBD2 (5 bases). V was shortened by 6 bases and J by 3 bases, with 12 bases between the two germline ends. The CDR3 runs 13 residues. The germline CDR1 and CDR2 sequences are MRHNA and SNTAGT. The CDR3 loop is CASRGRRIYEQYF. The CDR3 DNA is TGTGCCAGCAGGGGCAGGAGGATCTACGAGCAGTACTTC.

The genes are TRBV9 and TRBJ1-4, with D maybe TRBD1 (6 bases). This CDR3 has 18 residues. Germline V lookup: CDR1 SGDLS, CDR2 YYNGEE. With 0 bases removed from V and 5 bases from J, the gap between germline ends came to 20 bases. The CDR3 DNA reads TGTGCCAGCAGCGTAGGGTCCCCTAACGGGGGGGCCAATGAAAAACTGTTTTTT. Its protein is CASSVGSPNGGANEKLFF.

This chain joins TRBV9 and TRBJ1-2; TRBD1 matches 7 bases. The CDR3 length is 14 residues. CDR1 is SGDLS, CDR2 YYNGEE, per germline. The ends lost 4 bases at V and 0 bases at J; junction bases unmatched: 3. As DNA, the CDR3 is TGTGCCAGCAGCCCAGGGACAGCTAACTATGGCTACACCTTC. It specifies CASSPGTANYGYTF. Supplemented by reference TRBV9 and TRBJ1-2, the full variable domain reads DSGVTQTPKHLITATGQRVTLRCSPRSGDLSVYWYQQSLDQGLQFLIQYYNGEERAKGNILERFSAQQFPDLHSELNLSSLELGDSALYFCASSPGTANYGYTFGSGTRLTVV.

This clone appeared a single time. The CDR3 nucleotides read TGTGCCAGCAGTTACTCACTAGCGGGGAGCCCCTACGAGCAGTACTTC. This sequence encodes CASSYSLAGSPYEQYF. V is TRBV6-5 and J is TRBJ2-7; 10 bases align to TRBD2. CDR1 is MNHEY, CDR2 SVGAGI, per germline. The CDR3 contains 16 residues. Trimming at V came to 0 bases and at J to 2 bases, leaving 4 bases not matched to a gene.

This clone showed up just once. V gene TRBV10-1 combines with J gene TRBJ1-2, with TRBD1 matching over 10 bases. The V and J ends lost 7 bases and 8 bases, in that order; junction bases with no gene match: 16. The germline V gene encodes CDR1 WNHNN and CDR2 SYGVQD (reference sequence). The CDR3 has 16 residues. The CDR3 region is CASIRAPGQGFRGYTF. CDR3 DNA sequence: TGCGCCAGCATTAGAGCCCCGGGACAGGGGTTTCGGGGCTACACCTTC.

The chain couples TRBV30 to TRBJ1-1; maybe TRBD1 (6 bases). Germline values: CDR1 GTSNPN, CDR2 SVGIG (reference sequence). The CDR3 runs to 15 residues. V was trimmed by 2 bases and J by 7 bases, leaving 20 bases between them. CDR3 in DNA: TGTGCCTGGAGTCCTCCGGACAGAGAGCTTAATGAAGCTTTCTTT. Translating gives CAWSPPDRELNEAFF.

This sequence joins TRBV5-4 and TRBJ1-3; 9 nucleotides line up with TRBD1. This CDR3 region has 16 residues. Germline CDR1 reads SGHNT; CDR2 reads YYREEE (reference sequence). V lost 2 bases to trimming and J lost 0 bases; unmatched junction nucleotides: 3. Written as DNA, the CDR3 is TGTGCCAGCAGCTTCGGGACAGGGTTCTCTGGAAACACCATATATTTT. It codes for CASSFGTGFSGNTIYF.

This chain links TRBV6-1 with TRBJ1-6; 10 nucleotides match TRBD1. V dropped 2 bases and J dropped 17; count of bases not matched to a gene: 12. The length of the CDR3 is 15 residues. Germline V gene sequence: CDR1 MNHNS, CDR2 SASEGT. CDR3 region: CASSELRVDRGQVHF. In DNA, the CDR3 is TGTGCCAGCAGTGAACTCAGGGTAGACAGGGGGCAAGTCCACTTT.

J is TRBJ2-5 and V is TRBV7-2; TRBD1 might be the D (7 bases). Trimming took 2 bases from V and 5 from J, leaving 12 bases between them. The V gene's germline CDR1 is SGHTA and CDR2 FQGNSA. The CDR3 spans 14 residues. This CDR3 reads CASSLSGGIETQYF. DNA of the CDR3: TGTGCCAGCAGCTTATCAGGGGGGATTGAGACCCAGTACTTC.

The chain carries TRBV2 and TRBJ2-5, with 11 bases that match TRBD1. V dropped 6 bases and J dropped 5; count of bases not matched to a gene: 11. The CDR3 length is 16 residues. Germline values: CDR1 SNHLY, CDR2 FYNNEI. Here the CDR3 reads CASRPWVGQGGETQYF. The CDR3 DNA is TGTGCCAGCAGACCCTGGGTGGGACAGGGGGGCGAGACCCAGTACTTC.

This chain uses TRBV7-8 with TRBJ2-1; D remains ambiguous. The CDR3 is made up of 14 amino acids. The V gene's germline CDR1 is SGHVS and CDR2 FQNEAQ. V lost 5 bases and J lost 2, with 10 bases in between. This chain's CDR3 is CASSRPIAYNEQFF. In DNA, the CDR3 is TGTGCCAGCAGCCGACCCATCGCCTACAATGAGCAGTTCTTC.